The rows below give T cell receptor beta chains drawn from one sample of a study of blood T cell repertoires in COVID-19. Only in-frame clones appear in the TCRdb table, and some are missing; sequencing was by immunoSEQ multiplex PCR. The data hold 91,000 or so clones, with more than 70% observed a single time. Sequencing input: peripheral blood. These TCRs come from a woman aged 55-75 years in a cohort sampled during active or convalescent COVID-19. The conserved cysteine and the conserved F or W are not part of the CDR3 here.

cdr3_length: 14; v_call: TRBV3-1/TRBV3-2; cdr3_aa: ASSQVSVAGANVLT
cdr3_length: 12; v_call: TRBV7-9; cdr3_aa: ASSLSSFYNEQF
cdr3_length: 13; v_call: TRBV7-6; cdr3_aa: ASSLEQGLNEKLF
cdr3_length: 16; v_call: TRBV7-2; cdr3_aa: ASSLYSSGGAYQETQY
cdr3_length: 11; v_call: TRBV10-3; cdr3_aa: AISNPYRDEQY
cdr3_length: 14; v_call: TRBV7-2; cdr3_aa: ASSPGGPGSSYEQY
cdr3_length: 14; v_call: TRBV6-1; cdr3_aa: ASSARTGDSNQPQH
cdr3_length: 12; v_call: TRBV23-1; cdr3_aa: ASSQSVGDFANS
cdr3_length: 13; v_call: TRBV10-2; cdr3_aa: ASRPSGALQETQY
cdr3_length: 12; v_call: TRBV19; cdr3_aa: ASSIVGDIYGYT
cdr3_length: 12; v_call: TRBV7-9; cdr3_aa: ASSLGTVIGGYT
cdr3_length: 12; v_call: TRBV5-1; cdr3_aa: ASSLALANTEAF
cdr3_length: 14; v_call: TRBV19; cdr3_aa: ASSIAQGQGLETQY
cdr3_length: 16; v_call: TRBV3-1/TRBV3-2; cdr3_aa: ASSQMGLAGGRTDTQY
cdr3_length: 13; v_call: TRBV30; cdr3_aa: AWSAPQGASGGYT
cdr3_length: 12; v_call: TRBV19; cdr3_aa: ATSSVGGSDTQY
cdr3_length: 13; v_call: TRBV5-5; cdr3_aa: ASSLGRGSNQPQH